This record concerns one T cell receptor (beta chain) sequence. What antigen it recognizes has not been identified. Within one base of it there is no much larger clone, and no base qualities were kept. The CDR3 holds 14 amino acids from the cysteine to the phenylalanine. Here the CDR3 DNA is all that survives: 42 bases in frame from base 1. V has 8 bases trimmed and J has 4 bases trimmed; junction bases matching no gene number 5. CDR1 LGHNT and CDR2 FRNRAP were looked up in the germline V gene. This specimen comes from a study of T cell changes during pregnancy in multiple sclerosis (dated by TCRdb to about 2019). Study-level background: The study examined how the T cell repertoire changed over the course of pregnancy in women with multiple sclerosis.

Preparation of the library involved the immunoSEQ multiplex PCR assay. Held by TCRdb, this immuneACCESS table contains in-frame sequences only and omits some clones. Under half of the omission traces to an unresolved V gene where checked; the cause of the rest is unknown. The sample table lists fewer than 50,000 clones, about 89% of them with a count of one. Jointly, the top ten make up approximately 0.6% of the sample. The receptor was derived from a female donor with multiple sclerosis, enrolled in a pregnancy study. This receptor chain uses TRBV12-5 and TRBJ2-2; the junction holds 9 bases that match TRBD2. The sequencing used CD4+ T cells from peripheral blood mononuclear cells, collected in the first trimester of pregnancy. The nucleotide sequence reads TGTGCTAGTTCCTCGGGACTAGCCACCGGGGAGCTGTTTTTT. This codes for CASSSGLATGELFF.